The entry below gives a single T cell receptor beta chain sequence along with its context. The data were taken from a study of control samples from healthy donors and cancer patients. This table comes from immunoSEQ multiplex PCR, and its TCRdb copy is limited to in-frame clones, with some not included. The sample yields over 100,000 clones, 92% seen once. The V end lost 5 bases, the J end lost 3 bases, and 17 bases lay between the germline ends. CDR3 length: 15 residues. CDR1 and CDR2 from the germline V gene are SEHNR and FQNEAQ (reference sequence). The specimen was blood. This rearrangement joins TRBV7-9 to TRBJ2-7; a possible D gene is TRBD2 (7 bases). This TCR came from a woman in her 50s in good health. The CDR3 bases are TGTGCCAGCAGCCCGCGCGGGGGCAGGGACTACGAGCAGTACTTC. Protein sequence: CASSPRGGRDYEQYF.